The 15 T cell receptor beta chains presented below share a single source sample, sequenced in a study of vaccination effects on CD4 cells after COVID-19. This table comes from immunoSEQ multiplex PCR, and its TCRdb copy is limited to in-frame clones, with some not included. The sample carries around 40,000 clones, about two thirds recorded once. No antigen has been identified for these receptors. After roughly eleven days in culture, the CD4+ T cells were isolated. The specimen comprised CD4+ T cells from PBMCs cultured without peptide, sampled before COVID-19 vaccination. These receptor sequences come from a human donor who received a COVID-19 vaccine.

In its sample, this clone was seen a few times. The chain joins TRBV19 to TRBJ1-3; unclear D gene. Trimming left V 6 bases short and J 1 base short, with 10 bases between. The CDR3 runs 14 residues. Germline lookup yields CDR1 LNHDA and CDR2 SQIVND (reference sequence). The CDR3 here is CASRETRSGNTIYF. For the CDR3, the DNA is TGTGCCAGTAGGGAGACTAGGTCTGGAAACACCATATATTTT. Full variable domain (rest looked up from reference TRBV19 and TRBJ1-3): DGGITQSPKYLFRKEGQNVTLSCEQNLNHDAMYWYRQDPGQGLRLIYYSQIVNDFQKGDIAEGYSVSREKKESFPLTVTSAQKNPTAFYLCASRETRSGNTIYFGEGSWLTVV.

CDR3 amino acids: CASSLQGYEQYF. CDR3 DNA sequence: TGTGCCAGCAGTTTACAGGGTTACGAGCAGTACTTC. The V gene is TRBV2, the J gene TRBJ2-7; D may be TRBD1 (6 bases). This CDR3 has 12 residues. Germline V gene lookup returns CDR1 SNHLY and CDR2 FYNNEI. Trimming shortened V by 5 bases and J by 4 bases, and 9 bases separated the two germline ends.

The chain couples TRBV7-8 to TRBJ2-7, with 9 bases identical to TRBD2. The germline V gene encodes CDR1 SGHVS and CDR2 FQNEAQ. This CDR3 is 13 amino acids long. V gave up 2 bases and J gave up 4 bases; unmatched junction bases: 0. The CDR3 region is CASSLLAGYEQYF. CDR3 sequence (DNA): TGTGCCAGCAGCTTACTAGCGGGGTACGAGCAGTACTTC.

The chain links TRBV12-5 to TRBJ2-1; 12 nucleotides line up with TRBD2. The V segment lost 0 bases and the J segment 10 bases; nucleotides outside the gene matches: 10. Germline values: CDR1 LGHNT, CDR2 FRNRAP. There are 17 residues in the CDR3. The CDR3 DNA reads TGTGCTAGTGGTTTGGTACCCGGGACTAGCGGGTCTAGGGAGCAGTTCTTC. Protein sequence: CASGLVPGTSGSREQFF.

Only a few counts were recorded for this clone. V usage is TRBV20-1 and J usage is TRBJ1-4, with D unclear. CDR3 length: 11 residues. Germline V gene data show CDR1 as DFQATT and CDR2 as SNEGSKA (reference sequence). The V end was cut by 6 bases, the J end by 7 bases, with 9 bases between. CDR3 coding DNA: TGCAGTGCAGCCCCAGGTGAAAAACTGTTTTTT. As protein: CSAAPGEKLFF.

This clone was picked up a small number of times. This sequence joins TRBV30 and TRBJ1-1; 7 bases align to TRBD1. The V segment lost 3 bases and the J segment 1 base; nucleotides outside the gene matches: 8. CDR3 length: 15 amino acids. In germline, CDR1 is GTSNPN, CDR2 SVGIG (reference sequence). The CDR3 loop is CAWSRQGSGNTEAFF. CDR3 coding DNA: TGTGCCTGGAGCCGACAGGGATCGGGGAACACTGAAGCTTTCTTT. Based on the CDR3 plus reference TRBV30 and TRBJ1-1, the full variable domain is SQTIHQWPATLVQPVGSPLSLECTVEGTSNPNLYWYRQAAGRGLQLLFYSVGIGQISSEVPQNLSASRPQDRQFILSSKKLLLSDSGFYLCAWSRQGSGNTEAFFGQGTRLTVV.

The V call is TRBV19, the J call TRBJ1-3; weak D call: TRBD1 (5 bases). CDR3 length equals 17 residues. The germline CDR1 and CDR2 sequences are LNHDA and SQIVND (reference sequence). The V and J ends lost 0 bases and 0 bases respectively, with 12 bases between them. Written as DNA, the CDR3 is TGTGCCAGTAGTATAGATGCCGGGGCCATCTCTGGAAACACCATATATTTT. It translates to CASSIDAGAISGNTIYF. Combining the CDR3 with reference TRBV19 and TRBJ1-3 gives the whole variable domain DGGITQSPKYLFRKEGQNVTLSCEQNLNHDAMYWYRQDPGQGLRLIYYSQIVNDFQKGDIAEGYSVSREKKESFPLTVTSAQKNPTAFYLCASSIDAGAISGNTIYFGEGSWLTVV.

The chain links TRBV11-3 to TRBJ2-2, with D uncertain. This CDR3 is 20 amino acids long. V was trimmed by 0 bases and J by 0 bases, leaving 20 bases between them. The germline V gene has CDR1 SGHNT and CDR2 YENEEA. The CDR3 is CASSLEGRWQANSNTGELFF. CDR3 bases: TGTGCCAGCAGCTTAGAAGGTAGATGGCAGGCAAACTCGAACACCGGGGAGCTGTTTTTT.

This clone was counted a few times. V and J are TRBV10-1 and TRBJ2-2; a weak D match, TRBD2 (6 bases). V gave up 8 bases and J gave up 6 bases, with 13 bases separating them. The CDR3 has 13 residues. CDR1 is WNHNN, CDR2 SYGVQD, per germline (reference sequence). This chain's CDR3 is CASQGLRAGELFF. CDR3 sequence (DNA): TGCGCCAGCCAGGGACTGCGTGCCGGGGAGCTGTTTTTT.

V gene TRBV5-5 combines with J gene TRBJ1-5; D is perhaps TRBD1 (6 bases). CDR3 length: 14 residues. The germline V gene has CDR1 SGHKS and CDR2 YYEKEE (reference sequence). The V and J ends lost 1 base and 1 base respectively, with 6 bases between them. CDR3 loop: CASSLTGSNQPQHF. CDR3 in DNA: TGTGCCAGCAGCTTGACAGGGAGCAATCAGCCCCAGCATTTT.

This clone was seen just once. The V gene is TRBV4-1, the J gene TRBJ2-3; TRBD2 agrees at 7 bases. The trim removed 4 bases at V and 6 bases at J, leaving 16 bases unmatched. The CDR3 runs to 17 residues. Germline V lookup: CDR1 MGHRA, CDR2 YSYEKL. For the CDR3, the DNA is TGCGCCAGCAGCCGACTACTAGCGAGAGTCCTCCCTGATACGCAGTATTTT. Translation: CASSRLLARVLPDTQYF.

The chain links TRBV3-1 (or the pseudogene TRBV3-2) to TRBJ1-4; 7 bases map to TRBD1. The CDR3 sequence is 15 residues long. CDR1 and CDR2 from the germline V gene are LGHDT and YNNKEL (reference sequence). V lost 5 bases to trimming and J lost 7 bases; unmatched junction nucleotides: 10. In nucleotides, the CDR3 is TGTGCCAGCAGCTTTTTGACAGGGATGGGTGAAAAACTGTTTTTT. Encoded protein: CASSFLTGMGEKLFF.

The chain recombines TRBV27 with TRBJ1-4; a possible D gene is TRBD1 (5 bases). The CDR3 is 16 residues long. Trimming stripped 3 bases from V and 0 bases from J, with 11 bases between. Germline lookup yields CDR1 MNHEY and CDR2 SMNVEV (reference sequence). CDR3 DNA sequence: TGTGCCAGCAGTTTCGTCAGGGCCGCAACTAATGAAAAACTGTTTTTT. Translation: CASSFVRAATNEKLFF.

This rearrangement joins TRBV21-1 to TRBJ2-7; the table calls TRBD2, which could not be checked here. TRBV21-1 is a recognized pseudogene. The CDR3 sequence is 15 residues long. CDR3 in amino acids: CASTPGYRLSYEQYF. DNA of the CDR3: TGTGCCAGCACTCCGGGTTACCGACTCTCCTACGAGCAGTACTTC.

The V gene is TRBV7-9, the J gene TRBJ2-1, with 8 bases fitting TRBD2. Losses at the gene ends were 5 bases for V and 6 bases for J; bases not matched to a gene: 21. CDR1 is SEHNR, CDR2 FQNEAQ, per germline (reference sequence). There are 19 residues in the CDR3. This chain's CDR3 is CASSLIGTRRHTGVNEQFF. The CDR3 DNA follows: TGTGCCAGCAGCCTGATCGGGACTAGGAGACACACTGGGGTCAATGAGCAGTTCTTC. The variable domain in full, with the rest retrieved from reference TRBV7-9 and TRBJ2-1, is DTGVSQNPRHKITKRGQNVTFRCDPISEHNRLYWYRQTLGQGPEFLTYFQNEAQLEKSRLLSDRFSAERPKGSFSTLEIQRTEQGDSAMYLCASSLIGTRRHTGVNEQFFGPGTRLTVL.